This T cell receptor (beta chain) appears in the sequencing data of a study of blood T cell repertoires in COVID-19. Study background: Samples taken during acute and convalescent COVID-19 were collected in the United States, Italy and Spain. T cells, B-cell-depleted T cells, or PBMCs provided the cDNA or gDNA that served as material.

V lost 3 bases to trimming and J lost 4 bases; unmatched junction nucleotides: 12. The length of the CDR3 is 15 residues. Germline CDR1 and CDR2: DFQATT and SNEGSKA (reference sequence). The authors' processing: The assay estimated nucleated cells by amplifying reference gene primers. Data came from immunoSEQ multiplex PCR; TCRdb stores just in-frame clones and leaves some out. D and trimming come from the DNA, and the V and J calls and clone size come from that table. The sample records 200,000 to 300,000 clones, around nine tenths being singletons. This clone was counted between two and nine times. The specimen sequenced was peripheral blood. The chain couples TRBV20-1 to TRBJ2-7; 7 bases are a match to TRBD1. The sequence was collected from a woman aged 60-75 years who had recovered from COVID-19. For the CDR3, the DNA is TGCAGTGCTAGTCAAACCGAACAGGGGATATACGAGCAGTACTTC. It is translated as CSASQTEQGIYEQYF.